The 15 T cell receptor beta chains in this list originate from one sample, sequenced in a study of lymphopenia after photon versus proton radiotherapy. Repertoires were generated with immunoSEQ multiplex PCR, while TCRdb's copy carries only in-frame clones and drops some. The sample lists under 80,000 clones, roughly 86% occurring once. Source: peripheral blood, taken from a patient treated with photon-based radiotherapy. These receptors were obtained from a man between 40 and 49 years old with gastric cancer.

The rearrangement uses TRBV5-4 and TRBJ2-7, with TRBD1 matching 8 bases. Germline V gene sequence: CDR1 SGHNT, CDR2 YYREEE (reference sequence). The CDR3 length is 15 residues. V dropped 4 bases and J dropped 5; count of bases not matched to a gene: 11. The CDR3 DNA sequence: TGTGCCAGCAGCCCCAGAACGACAGGGGCCCACGAGCAGTACTTC. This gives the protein CASSPRTTGAHEQYF.

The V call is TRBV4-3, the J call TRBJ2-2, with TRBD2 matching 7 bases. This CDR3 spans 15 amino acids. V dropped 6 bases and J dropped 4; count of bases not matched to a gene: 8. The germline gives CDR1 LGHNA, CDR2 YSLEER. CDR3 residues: CASSPESGGTGELFF. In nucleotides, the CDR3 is TGCGCCAGCAGTCCGGAATCGGGGGGCACCGGGGAGCTGTTTTTT.

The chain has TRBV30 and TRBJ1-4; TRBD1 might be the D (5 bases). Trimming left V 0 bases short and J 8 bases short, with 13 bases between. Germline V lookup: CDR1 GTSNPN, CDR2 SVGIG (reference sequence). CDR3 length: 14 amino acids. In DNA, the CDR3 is TGTGCCTGGAGTGTCAGGGCCGTTGGCGAAAAACTGTTTTTT. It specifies CAWSVRAVGEKLFF.

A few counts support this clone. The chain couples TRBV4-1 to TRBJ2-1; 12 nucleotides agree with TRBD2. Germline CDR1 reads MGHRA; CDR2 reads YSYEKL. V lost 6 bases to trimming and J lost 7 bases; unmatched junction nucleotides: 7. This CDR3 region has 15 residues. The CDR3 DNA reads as TGCGCCAGCAGTACCGGACTAGCGGGACAAAATGAGCAGTTCTTC. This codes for CASSTGLAGQNEQFF.

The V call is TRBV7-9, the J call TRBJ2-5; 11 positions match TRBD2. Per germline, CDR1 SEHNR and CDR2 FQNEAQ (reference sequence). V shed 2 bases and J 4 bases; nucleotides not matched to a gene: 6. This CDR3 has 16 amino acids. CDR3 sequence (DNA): TGTGCCAGCAGCTTATTAGCGGGGGGGCCAGGAGAGACCCAGTACTTC. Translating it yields CASSLLAGGPGETQYF. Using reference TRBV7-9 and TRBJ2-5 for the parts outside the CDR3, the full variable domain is DTGVSQNPRHKITKRGQNVTFRCDPISEHNRLYWYRQTLGQGPEFLTYFQNEAQLEKSRLLSDRFSAERPKGSFSTLEIQRTEQGDSAMYLCASSLLAGGPGETQYFGPGTRLLVL.

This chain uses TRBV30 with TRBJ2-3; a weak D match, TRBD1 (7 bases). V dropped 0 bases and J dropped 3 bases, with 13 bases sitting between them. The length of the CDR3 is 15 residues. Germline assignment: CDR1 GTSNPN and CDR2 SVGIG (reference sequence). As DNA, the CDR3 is TGTGCCTGGAGTGTCGGACAGGAGGGGACAGATACGCAGTATTTT. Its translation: CAWSVGQEGTDTQYF.

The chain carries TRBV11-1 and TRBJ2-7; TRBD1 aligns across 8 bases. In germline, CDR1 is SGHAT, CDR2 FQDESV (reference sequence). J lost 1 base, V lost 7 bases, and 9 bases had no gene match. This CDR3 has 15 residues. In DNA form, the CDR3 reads TGTGCCAGCACCCCCCGGACAGGGTGGTCCTACGAGCAGTACTTC. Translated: CASTPRTGWSYEQYF.

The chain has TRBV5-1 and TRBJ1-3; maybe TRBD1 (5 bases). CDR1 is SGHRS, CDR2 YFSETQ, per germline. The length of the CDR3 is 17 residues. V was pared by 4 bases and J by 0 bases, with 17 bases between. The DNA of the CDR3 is TGCGCCAGCAGCCAAACCGGGACGGTTAGCTCTGGAAACACCATATATTTT. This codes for CASSQTGTVSSGNTIYF.

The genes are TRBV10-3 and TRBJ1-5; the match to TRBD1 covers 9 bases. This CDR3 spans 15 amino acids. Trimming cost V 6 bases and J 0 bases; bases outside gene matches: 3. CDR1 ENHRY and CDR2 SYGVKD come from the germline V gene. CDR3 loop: CAISPGQGSNQPQHF. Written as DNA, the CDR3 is TGTGCCATCAGCCCGGGACAGGGTAGCAATCAGCCCCAGCATTTT.

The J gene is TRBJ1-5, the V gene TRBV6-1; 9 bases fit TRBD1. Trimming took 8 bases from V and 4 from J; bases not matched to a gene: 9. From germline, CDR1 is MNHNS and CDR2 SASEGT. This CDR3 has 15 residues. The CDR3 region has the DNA TGTGCCAGCCATACCGGGACAGGGAGGAATCAGCCCCAGCATTTT. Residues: CASHTGTGRNQPQHF.

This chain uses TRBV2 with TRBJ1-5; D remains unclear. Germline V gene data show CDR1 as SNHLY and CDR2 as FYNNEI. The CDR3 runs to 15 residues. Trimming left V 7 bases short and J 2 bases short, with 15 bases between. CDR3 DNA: TGTGCCAGCAAGGGAACGGGTAAGGGCAATCAGCCCCAGCATTTT. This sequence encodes CASKGTGKGNQPQHF.

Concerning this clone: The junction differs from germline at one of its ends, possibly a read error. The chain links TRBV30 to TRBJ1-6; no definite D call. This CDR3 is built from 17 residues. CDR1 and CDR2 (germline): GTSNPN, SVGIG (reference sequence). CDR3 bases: TGTGTCTGGAGTAGCGAGGTGTCTTATTACTTTGATTCACCCCTCCACTTT. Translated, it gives CVWSSEVSYYFDSPLHF.

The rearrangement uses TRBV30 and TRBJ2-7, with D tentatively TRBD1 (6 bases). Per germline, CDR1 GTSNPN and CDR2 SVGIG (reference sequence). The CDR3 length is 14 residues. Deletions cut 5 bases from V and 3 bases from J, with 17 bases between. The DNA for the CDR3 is TGTGCCTGGCAGACATCCCCAGGGGTCTACGAGCAGTACTTC. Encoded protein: CAWQTSPGVYEQYF. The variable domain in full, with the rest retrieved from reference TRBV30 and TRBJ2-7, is SQTIHQWPATLVQPVGSPLSLECTVEGTSNPNLYWYRQAAGRGLQLLFYSVGIGQISSEVPQNLSASRPQDRQFILSSKKLLLSDSGFYLCAWQTSPGVYEQYFGPGTRLTVT.

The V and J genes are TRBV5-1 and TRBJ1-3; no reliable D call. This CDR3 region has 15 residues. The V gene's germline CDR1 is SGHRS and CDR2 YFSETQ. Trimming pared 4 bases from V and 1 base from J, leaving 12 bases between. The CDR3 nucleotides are TGCGCCAGCAGCCTTGAAGGGTCGTCTGGAAACACCATATATTTT. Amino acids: CASSLEGSSGNTIYF.

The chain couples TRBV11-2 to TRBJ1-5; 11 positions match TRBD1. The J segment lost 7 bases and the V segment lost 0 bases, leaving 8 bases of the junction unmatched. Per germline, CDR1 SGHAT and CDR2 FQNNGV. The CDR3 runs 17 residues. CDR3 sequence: CASSLDGQGAMGQPQHF. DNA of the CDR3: TGTGCCAGCAGCTTAGACGGACAGGGGGCGATGGGACAGCCCCAGCATTTT.